The clone carrying this TCR beta chain turned up a few times. Per the authors' pipeline: Reference gene primer amplification yielded estimated nucleated cell counts. Sequencing was performed with immunoSEQ multiplex PCR; in TCRdb, only in-frame clones are kept and a portion is missing. V, J and clone size are taken as reported in that table, and D and trimming were inferred from the DNA itself. The table shows about 110,000 clones, with roughly 83% occurring only once. The data were taken from a study of blood T cell repertoires in COVID-19. Per the germline V gene, CDR1 is SSHAT and CDR2 is FNYEAQ (reference sequence). CDR3 size: 15 residues. Trimming shortened V by 1 base and J by 8 bases, and 15 bases separated the two germline ends.

The origin of this receptor is a woman in her seventies with acute or convalescent COVID-19. Sequences were obtained from peripheral blood. The chain combines TRBV7-7 with TRBJ2-1; a possible D gene is TRBD2 (5 bases). CDR3: CASSLGLSSGDEQFF. CDR3 nucleotides: TGTGCCAGCAGCTTAGGCCTGTCCAGCGGCGATGAGCAGTTCTTC.